The 3 T cell receptor beta chains in this list originate from one sample, sequenced in a study of T cell responses to AZD1222 COVID-19 vaccine. Only in-frame clones appear in the TCRdb table, and some are missing; sequencing was by immunoSEQ multiplex PCR. The profile shows over 100,000 clones, about 87% of them singletons. Sequencing used peripheral blood, obtained 28 days after the second AZD1222 dose. These receptors all stem from an adult who received the AZD1222 COVID-19 vaccine.

This chain links TRBV11-1 with TRBJ2-5; 7 bases align to TRBD2. Trimming at V came to 7 bases and at J to 5 bases, leaving 10 bases not matched to a gene. CDR3 length: 14 residues. The germline V gene has CDR1 SGHAT and CDR2 FQDESV (reference sequence). The CDR3 protein is CASKRLAPRETQYF. The CDR3 DNA follows: TGTGCCAGCAAACGACTAGCCCCTAGGGAGACCCAGTACTTC.

The chain carries TRBV11-3 and TRBJ2-3; D uncertain. The germline CDR1 and CDR2 sequences are SGHNT and YENEEA. The CDR3 totals 15 residues. Trimming removed 4 bases from V and 3 bases from J, with 14 bases in between. The CDR3 is CASSWTISRTDTQYF. The CDR3 DNA sequence: TGTGCCAGCAGCTGGACGATTTCAAGAACAGATACGCAGTATTTT. The full variable domain, with the rest looked up from reference TRBV11-3 and TRBJ2-3, is EAGVVQSPRYKIIEKKQPVAFWCNPISGHNTLYWYLQNLGQGPELLIRYENEEAVDDSQLPKDRFSAERLKGVDSTLKIQPAELGDSAVYLCASSWTISRTDTQYFGPGTRLTVL.

The J gene is TRBJ2-1, the V gene TRBV7-6; D call uncertain. V lost 1 base and J lost 2, with 9 bases in between. The CDR3 totals 15 residues. The germline CDR1 and CDR2 sequences are SGHVS and FNYEAQ. CDR3 loop: CASSLEWPAYNEQFF. The CDR3 DNA reads TGTGCCAGCAGCTTAGAATGGCCGGCCTACAATGAGCAGTTCTTC.